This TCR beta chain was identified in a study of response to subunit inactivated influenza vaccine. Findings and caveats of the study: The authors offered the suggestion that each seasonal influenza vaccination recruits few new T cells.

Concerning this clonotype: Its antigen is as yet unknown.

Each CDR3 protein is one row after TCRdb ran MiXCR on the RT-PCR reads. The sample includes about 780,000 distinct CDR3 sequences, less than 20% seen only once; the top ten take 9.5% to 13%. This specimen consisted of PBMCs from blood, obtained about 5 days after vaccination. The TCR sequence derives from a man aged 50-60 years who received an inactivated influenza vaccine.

The DNA of the CDR3 is TGTGCCAGCAGGTCCGGAGTGAACACTGAAGCTTTCTTT. Residues: CASRSGVNTEAFF. The chain has TRBV7-3 and TRBJ1-1; D not certain. This CDR3 has 13 residues. Germline V lookup: CDR1 SGHTA, CDR2 FQGTGA. The V gene lost 6 bases and the J gene lost 0 bases, with 8 bases spanning the gap. Using reference TRBV7-3 and TRBJ1-1 for the parts outside the CDR3, the full variable domain is GAGVSQTPSNKVTEKGKYVELRCDPISGHTALYWYRQSLGQGPEFLIYFQGTGAADDSGLPNDRFFAVRPEGSVSTLKIQRTERGDSAVYLCASRSGVNTEAFFGQGTRLTVV.